The 25 T cell receptor beta chains given below trace back to one sample, sequenced in a study of blood T cell repertoires in COVID-19. The protocol was immunoSEQ multiplex PCR, while the TCRdb copy is restricted to in-frame clones and leaves out a portion. Of fewer than 300,000 clones in the sample, around 90% were seen once. Material for sequencing was PBMCs or T cells enriched from blood (not recorded which). The receptors originated from a woman aged 30 to 39 who had recovered from COVID-19.

The genes are TRBV11-2 and TRBJ2-5, with D tentatively TRBD1 (6 bases). The CDR3 covers 17 residues. V lost 5 bases and J lost 5, with 24 bases in between. Germline lookup yields CDR1 SGHAT and CDR2 FQNNGV. Here the CDR3 DNA reads TGTGCCAGCAGCACTTACAGTTGGGACAAAGACGGGGAGACCCAGTACTTC. Translating gives CASSTYSWDKDGETQYF.

The chain recombines TRBV12-3 or TRBV12-4 with TRBJ1-1; D might be TRBD1 (6 bases). CDR3 length: 13 residues. Trimming cost V 6 bases and J 2 bases, with 10 bases left between them. CDR3 nucleotide sequence: TGTGCCAGCAGGGGGACAACCAACACTGAAGCTTTCTTT. This translates into CASRGTTNTEAFF.

The chain employs TRBV30 and TRBJ2-3, with D perhaps TRBD1 (5 bases). CDR1 and CDR2 from the germline V gene are GTSNPN and SVGIG (reference sequence). CDR3 length: 14 amino acids. V was trimmed by 0 bases and J by 1 base, leaving 8 bases between them. The CDR3 is CAWSVGAGTDTQYF. CDR3 sequence (DNA): TGTGCCTGGAGTGTAGGGGCTGGCACAGATACGCAGTATTTT.

This rearrangement joins TRBV30 to TRBJ1-4, with D hard to call. This CDR3 region has 14 residues. Germline CDR1 reads GTSNPN; CDR2 reads SVGIG (reference sequence). Deletions cut 0 bases from V and 0 bases from J, with 5 bases between. CDR3 bases: TGTGCCTGGAGTGTGGCAACAACTAATGAAAAACTGTTTTTT. Encoded protein: CAWSVATTNEKLFF. The full variable domain, rest sourced from reference TRBV30 and TRBJ1-4, is SQTIHQWPATLVQPVGSPLSLECTVEGTSNPNLYWYRQAAGRGLQLLFYSVGIGQISSEVPQNLSASRPQDRQFILSSKKLLLSDSGFYLCAWSVATTNEKLFFGSGTQLSVL.

The chain couples TRBV14 to TRBJ2-1; 8 nucleotides align to TRBD1. CDR3 size: 17 residues. Losses at the gene ends were 4 bases for V and 9 bases for J; bases not matched to a gene: 17. The germline V gene has CDR1 SGHDN and CDR2 FVKESK. The CDR3 spells CASSPIYGTGVLGEQFF. The CDR3 DNA sequence: TGTGCCAGCAGCCCAATTTACGGGACAGGTGTGTTAGGTGAGCAGTTCTTC.

V and J are TRBV24-1 and TRBJ2-2; 7 bases match TRBD1. Germline V gene lookup returns CDR1 KGHDR and CDR2 SFDVKD. The CDR3 runs to 14 residues. The V segment lost 8 bases and the J segment 0 bases; nucleotides outside the gene matches: 2. For the CDR3, the DNA is TGTGCCACCATGGGGACAGCGAACACCGGGGAGCTGTTTTTT. The encoded protein is CATMGTANTGELFF.

This clone was seen once. This chain links TRBV5-4 with TRBJ1-5; 9 bases agree with TRBD1. V lost 1 base to trimming and J lost 4 bases; unmatched junction nucleotides: 6. The CDR3 is 16 amino acids. Germline loops: CDR1 SGHNT, CDR2 YYREEE (reference sequence). For the CDR3, the DNA is TGTGCCAGCAGCTTGAGGACCGGGACAGGGAATCAGCCCCAGCATTTT. Protein: CASSLRTGTGNQPQHF.

This chain links TRBV27 with TRBJ2-1; tentative D call: TRBD2 (5 bases). Germline V gives CDR1 MNHEY, CDR2 SMNVEV (reference sequence). The CDR3 is 15 residues long. The V end was cut by 7 bases, the J end by 0 bases, with 13 bases between. The CDR3 loop is CASTPEGLSYNEQFF. The CDR3 DNA reads TGTGCCAGCACTCCTGAGGGTCTCTCCTACAATGAGCAGTTCTTC.

The V gene is TRBV10-3, the J gene TRBJ1-1; 12 bases map to TRBD1. Germline CDR1 reads ENHRY; CDR2 reads SYGVKD. J lost 5 bases, V lost 4 bases, and 5 bases had no gene match. This CDR3 is 15 amino acids long. CDR3 coding DNA: TGTGCCATCAGTGCGGGACAGGGGGCGCTTACTGAAGCTTTCTTT. It is translated as CAISAGQGALTEAFF.

The V and J genes are TRBV30 and TRBJ1-1; unclear D gene. The V gene lost 0 bases and the J gene lost 1 base, with 9 bases spanning the gap. The germline gives CDR1 GTSNPN, CDR2 SVGIG (reference sequence). The CDR3 is 14 amino acids. The CDR3 DNA sequence: TGTGCCTGGAGTGTTGGGCAGGCGAACACTGAAGCTTTCTTT. It encodes CAWSVGQANTEAFF.

The J gene is TRBJ2-2, the V gene TRBV9; D perhaps matches TRBD2 (5 bases). The germline V and J ends were trimmed by 8 bases and 7 bases, with 9 bases remaining between them. The length of the CDR3 is 11 residues. Germline values: CDR1 SGDLS, CDR2 YYNGEE. DNA for the CDR3: TGTGCCAGTCAGGCGGGCGGGGAGCTGTTTTTT. This sequence encodes CASQAGGELFF.

The CDR3 bases are TGTGCCAGCAGCTTATTTCAGGGGGCGCCTTCCTACGAGCAGTACTTC. It codes for CASSLFQGAPSYEQYF. The gene calls are TRBV9 and TRBJ2-7, with 8 bases matching TRBD1. The CDR3 consists of 16 residues. V shed 4 bases and J 1 base; nucleotides not matched to a gene: 10. Per germline, CDR1 SGDLS and CDR2 YYNGEE.

The rearrangement joins TRBV10-2 to TRBJ1-1; 7 bases align to TRBD1. J gave up 4 bases and V 2 bases, and 7 bases lay outside the gene matches. The CDR3 is 15 residues long. CDR1 WSHSY and CDR2 SAAADI come from the germline V gene. CDR3 bases: TGCGCCAGCAGTGAGGTGACAGGGATTGGCACTGAAGCTTTCTTT. Its translation: CASSEVTGIGTEAFF.

The CDR3 reads CASSRQPGQGGQPQHF. CDR3 nucleotides: TGCGCCAGCAGCCGTCAACCGGGACAGGGAGGGCAGCCCCAGCATTTT. J is TRBJ1-5 and V is TRBV4-1; 9 bases agree with TRBD1. There are 16 residues in the CDR3. V shed 4 bases, J shed 7 bases, and the junction held 11 bases outside the gene matches. Germline CDR1 is MGHRA and CDR2 is YSYEKL.

This chain uses TRBV6-4 with TRBJ1-2, with TRBD1 as a possible D gene (5 bases). Germline lookup yields CDR1 MRHNA and CDR2 SNTAGT. CDR3 length: 12 residues. Trimming stripped 3 bases from V and 8 bases from J, with 10 bases between. For the CDR3, the DNA is TGTGCCAGCAGTGATCAGGGCTACGGCTACACCTTC. It specifies CASSDQGYGYTF.

This rearrangement joins TRBV5-3 to TRBJ2-7, with a weak D call TRBD2 (7 bases). TRBV5-3 qualifies as an ORF whose function is uncertain. V lost 1 base, J lost 6 bases, and 20 bases lay in between. The CDR3 covers 16 residues. The DNA for the CDR3 is TGTGCCAGAAGCTTGTTTCGGGGGGCGTTTGCTGCCGAGCAGTACTTC. This encodes CARSLFRGAFAAEQYF.

The CDR3 sequence is CASSQLRQTYYEQYF. In DNA, the CDR3 is TGTGCCAGCAGCCAATTGAGACAGACATACTACGAGCAGTACTTC. The V gene is TRBV16, the J gene TRBJ2-7; D is perhaps TRBD1 (5 bases). The V end lost 1 base, the J end lost 3 bases, and 13 bases lay between the germline ends. CDR1 and CDR2 from the germline V gene are KGHSY and FQNENV. CDR3 length: 15 residues.

The gene calls are TRBV1 and TRBJ1-5; the D call of TRBD1 is as the table states it, not checked on the DNA. TRBV1 is assigned pseudogene status. The CDR3 extends over 20 amino acids. CDR3 DNA sequence: TGCACCAGCAGCCAAGATGGGGACAGGTCGGGGCGGGCAGGCAATCAGCCCCAGCATTTT. Translating gives CTSSQDGDRSGRAGNQPQHF.

This sequence joins TRBV20-1 and TRBJ2-5, with D unresolved. V was clipped by 6 bases and J by 5 bases, with 7 bases between them. There are 10 residues in the CDR3. Germline lookup yields CDR1 DFQATT and CDR2 SNEGSKA (reference sequence). DNA of the CDR3: TGCAGTGCCCCCCGTGAGACCCAGTACTTC. Protein sequence: CSAPRETQYF.

V gene TRBV4-2 combines with J gene TRBJ2-7; 10 positions agree with TRBD1. Germline loops: CDR1 LGHNA, CDR2 YNFKEQ. The ends lost 0 bases at V and 5 bases at J; junction bases unmatched: 7. CDR3 length: 16 residues. The chain's CDR3 is CASSQDGTGEGDEQYF. CDR3 sequence (DNA): TGTGCCAGCAGCCAAGATGGGACAGGGGAGGGGGACGAGCAGTACTTC.

This clone has just one count. The chain joins TRBV28 to TRBJ2-7; TRBD1 matches at 9 bases. Germline V gives CDR1 MDHEN, CDR2 SYDVKM. CDR3 length: 15 residues. V gave up 5 bases and J gave up 11 bases; unmatched junction bases: 16. The CDR3 region is CASSPPRDRDEAKYF. The CDR3, as DNA: TGTGCCAGCAGTCCTCCCCGGGACAGGGATGAAGCAAAGTACTTC.

The chain couples TRBV27 to TRBJ1-5; 10 positions match TRBD1. J lost 0 bases, V lost 6 bases, and 2 bases had no gene match. In germline, CDR1 is MNHEY, CDR2 SMNVEV (reference sequence). The CDR3 spans 15 residues. The CDR3 loop reads CASRTGGSSNQPQHF. The DNA of the CDR3 is TGTGCCAGCAGGACAGGGGGCTCTAGCAATCAGCCCCAGCATTTT.

The chain recombines TRBV5-4 with TRBJ2-3; 12 bases are a match to TRBD2. Losses at the gene ends were 2 bases for V and 6 bases for J; bases not matched to a gene: 4. Looked up from germline, CDR1 is SGHNT and CDR2 is YYREEE (reference sequence). The CDR3 covers 15 residues. This CDR3 is CASSFPSGRADTQYF. As DNA, the CDR3 is TGTGCCAGCAGCTTTCCTAGCGGGAGGGCCGATACGCAGTATTTT.

This chain joins TRBV19 and TRBJ2-3; perhaps TRBD2 as D (6 bases). The germline CDR1 and CDR2 sequences are LNHDA and SQIVND (reference sequence). Trimming took 6 bases from V and 2 from J, leaving 12 bases between them. CDR3 length: 14 residues. CDR3: CASRTGLSTDTQYF. The CDR3 DNA follows: TGTGCCAGTAGGACGGGACTCTCCACAGATACGCAGTATTTT.

This clone was recorded only once. The rearrangement joins TRBV14 to TRBJ2-5; D gene uncertain. Trimming removed 1 base at V and 1 base at J, with 10 bases between. CDR1 and CDR2 from the germline V gene are SGHDN and FVKESK. This CDR3 comprises 15 residues. The CDR3 region is CASSQGALLQETQYF. The CDR3 region has the DNA TGTGCCAGCAGCCAAGGGGCTCTACTCCAAGAGACCCAGTACTTC.